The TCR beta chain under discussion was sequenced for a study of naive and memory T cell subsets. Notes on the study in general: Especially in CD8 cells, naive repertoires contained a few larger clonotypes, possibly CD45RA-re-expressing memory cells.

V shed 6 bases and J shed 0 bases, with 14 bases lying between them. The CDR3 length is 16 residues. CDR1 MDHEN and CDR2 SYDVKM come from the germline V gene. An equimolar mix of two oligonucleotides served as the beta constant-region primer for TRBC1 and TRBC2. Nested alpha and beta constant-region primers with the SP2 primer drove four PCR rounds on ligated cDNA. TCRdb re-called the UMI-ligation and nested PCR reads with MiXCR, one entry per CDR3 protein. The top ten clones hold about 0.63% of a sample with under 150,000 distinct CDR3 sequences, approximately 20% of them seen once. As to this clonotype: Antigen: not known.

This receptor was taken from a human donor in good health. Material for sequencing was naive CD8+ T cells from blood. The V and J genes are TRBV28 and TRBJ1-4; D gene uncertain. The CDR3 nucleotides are TGTGCCAGCAGCCCTTCGCCGATAGCAACTAATGAAAAACTGTTTTTT. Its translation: CASSPSPIATNEKLFF. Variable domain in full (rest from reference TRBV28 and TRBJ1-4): DVKVTQSSRYLVKRTGEKVFLECVQDMDHENMFWYRQDPGLGLRLIYFSYDVKMKEKGDIPEGYSVSREKKERFSLILESASTNQTSMYLCASSPSPIATNEKLFFGSGTQLSVL.